This TCR beta chain emerged from a study of blood T cell repertoires in COVID-19. About the research overall: Sites across the United States, Italy and Spain contributed samples from acute and convalescent COVID-19. T cells, B-cell-depleted T cells, or PBMCs provided the cDNA or gDNA that served as material.

The method was immunoSEQ multiplex PCR; TCRdb's version includes in-frame clones alone and lacks a portion of them. The data hold 250,000 or so clones, with about 89% observed a single time. V gave up 2 bases and J gave up 7 bases; unmatched junction bases: 8. CDR1 and CDR2 from the germline V gene are SGHTA and FQGNSA. CDR3 length: 16 residues. The receptor comes from a man aged 40-49 years with active or convalescent COVID-19. The sequencing sample was made of peripheral blood. This chain links TRBV7-2 with TRBJ2-5; 12 bases map to TRBD2. The CDR3 loop reads CASSLKLAGGLWTQYF. The CDR3 DNA reads TGTGCCAGCAGCTTAAAGCTAGCGGGAGGGCTTTGGACCCAGTACTTC.